A single sample gave rise to the 20 T cell receptor beta chains below, sequenced in a study of vaccination and CD4 T cells after COVID-19. Sequence data for DNA of cultured CD4+ T cells were generated by the Oncomine TCR Beta short-read assay. TCRdb analysed the PCR reads with MiXCR anew, one entry per CDR3 protein. The repertoire holds 20,000 to 25,000 distinct CDR3 sequences, with less than 40% as singletons. The time point is: late sampling 161 to 241 days after vaccination in three convalescent patients. Treatment reported: approximately nine-day PBMC culture with coronavirus spike peptide pools or control peptides (ViraFEST assay). Their recognized antigens are unknown. The sample was CD4+ T cells from blood, cultured in vitro, taken about 7 months after SARS-CoV-2 vaccination. These receptors all stem from a human donor who had recovered from COVID-19.

The chain joins TRBV6-1 to TRBJ2-7; D unresolved. The CDR3 extends over 11 amino acids. Between the trimmed V and J ends, which lost 8 bases and 4 bases, there was a span of 9 bases. In germline, CDR1 is MNHNS, CDR2 SASEGT. The CDR3 sequence: CASLTDYEQYF. As DNA, the CDR3 is TGTGCCAGCCTCACAGATTACGAGCAGTACTTC.

V usage is TRBV20-1 and J usage is TRBJ2-3, with D unresolved. The CDR3 extends over 15 amino acids. Between the trimmed V and J ends, which lost 5 bases and 2 bases, there was a span of 17 bases. Germline CDR1 and CDR2: DFQATT and SNEGSKA (reference sequence). CDR3 sequence reads: CSAPSVVRPTDTQYF. Here the CDR3 DNA reads TGCAGTGCTCCATCGGTCGTACGGCCCACAGATACGCAGTATTTT.

The V gene is TRBV7-9, the J gene TRBJ1-1; TRBD1 aligns across 10 bases. Losses at the gene ends were 5 bases for V and 5 bases for J; bases not matched to a gene: 8. Germline-derived CDR1 and CDR2 are SEHNR and FQNEAQ (reference sequence). The CDR3 totals 15 residues. The CDR3 DNA sequence: TGTGCCAGCAGCGCTCGACAGGGGGCTTATACTGAAGCTTTCTTT. Amino acid sequence: CASSARQGAYTEAFF.

Notes on this clonotype: A read error may explain this, as a much larger clone is one base away. The V and J genes are TRBV15 and TRBJ1-5; D is possibly TRBD1 (5 bases). The length of the CDR3 is 15 residues. Trimming left V 5 bases short and J 2 bases short, with 13 bases between. From germline, CDR1 is LNHNV and CDR2 YYDKDF (reference sequence). In DNA, the CDR3 is TGTGCCACCAGCGGAGTGAGCAGGGGCAATCAGCCCCAGCATTTT. It codes for CATSGVSRGNQPQHF.

This chain joins TRBV27 and TRBJ2-7; the D is unclear. This CDR3 region has 17 residues. Germline assignment: CDR1 MNHEY and CDR2 SMNVEV (reference sequence). V lost 6 bases, J lost 4 bases, and 25 bases lay in between. The CDR3 bases are TGTGCCAGCAGACTCAACCCCCTGTATGCGAGCAGATACGAGCAGTACTTC. This gives the protein CASRLNPLYASRYEQYF.

This clonotype occurred a few times. CDR3 residues: CASSRETDTQYF. CDR3 sequence (DNA): TGTGCCAGCAGTCGGGAAACAGATACGCAGTATTTT. This chain joins TRBV6-2 or TRBV6-3 and TRBJ2-3; possibly TRBD2 for D (5 bases). Germline V gives CDR1 MNHEY, CDR2 SVGEGT. The V end was cut by 5 bases, the J end by 3 bases, with 6 bases between. The CDR3 runs to 12 residues.

The gene calls are TRBV5-4 and TRBJ2-5, with D perhaps matching TRBD1 (5 bases). V was pared by 0 bases and J by 5 bases, with 17 bases between. The CDR3 spans 16 residues. CDR1 SGHNT and CDR2 YYREEE come from the germline V gene (reference sequence). The CDR3 is CASSLGRNLPGETQYF. DNA for the CDR3: TGTGCCAGCAGCTTGGGACGGAATTTGCCAGGGGAGACCCAGTACTTC.

In this sample, this clonotype turned up a few times. J is TRBJ2-7 and V is TRBV20-1; either TRBD1 or TRBD2 may fit D (6 bases each). The germline V and J ends were trimmed by 0 bases and 7 bases, with 16 bases remaining between them. This CDR3 region has 14 residues. Germline V lookup: CDR1 DFQATT, CDR2 SNEGSKA (reference sequence). CDR3 protein: CSARESWGAGEQYF. The CDR3, as DNA: TGCAGTGCTAGAGAGTCTTGGGGGGCCGGGGAGCAGTACTTC.

This clonotype occurred a few times. The chain carries TRBV7-8 and TRBJ1-1; perhaps TRBD1 as D (6 bases). Germline assignment: CDR1 SGHVS and CDR2 FQNEAQ. V shed 2 bases and J shed 5 bases, with 18 bases lying between them. The CDR3 has 16 residues. In DNA, the CDR3 is TGTGCCAGCAGCTTACCTCTGGGAACAGGGAGTACTGAAGCTTTCTTT. It is translated as CASSLPLGTGSTEAFF.

This clonotype was counted a few times. The rearrangement joins TRBV27 to TRBJ2-1; 13 nucleotides agree with TRBD2. The ends lost 4 bases at V and 12 bases at J; junction bases unmatched: 12. Germline V gene sequence: CDR1 MNHEY, CDR2 SMNVEV (reference sequence). The CDR3 totals 16 residues. CDR3 sequence reads: CASSSPGLAGPRGQFF. CDR3 DNA: TGTGCCAGCAGTTCTCCGGGACTAGCGGGGCCCCGGGGGCAGTTCTTC.

This clonotype has just a few counts. The rearrangement joins TRBV7-2 to TRBJ2-1, with D possibly being TRBD2 (6 bases). The CDR3 is made up of 13 amino acids. The ends were cut back, 5 bases at V and 15 bases at J, with 20 bases in the middle. Looked up from germline, CDR1 is SGHTA and CDR2 is FQGNSA. The CDR3 DNA reads as TGTGCCAGCAGCCCTCACCCCCGGGACTTATCGTTCTTC. Protein: CASSPHPRDLSFF.

The sample holds a few counts of this clonotype. This rearrangement joins TRBV28 to TRBJ1-2; 10 bases map to TRBD1. The CDR3 has 13 amino acids. The V gene end was trimmed by 6 bases and the J gene end by 4 bases; junction bases not matched to a gene: 2. Germline CDR1 and CDR2: MDHEN and SYDVKM. The CDR3 region is CASRRTGGYGYTF. The DNA for the CDR3 is TGTGCCAGCAGGAGGACAGGGGGCTATGGCTACACCTTC.

This clonotype was seen more than once but under ten times. The CDR3 nucleotides read TGTGCCAGTTACAGGGGGGGATACAATGAGCAGTTCTTC. This gives the protein CASYRGGYNEQFF. This rearrangement joins TRBV6-1 to TRBJ2-1; maybe TRBD1 (8 bases). Trimming left V 9 bases short and J 4 bases short, with 13 bases between. This CDR3 has 13 residues. In germline, CDR1 is MNHNS, CDR2 SASEGT.

This clonotype was found a few times. The chain recombines TRBV6-1 with TRBJ2-7; possibly TRBD1 or TRBD2 for D (5 bases each). V lost 7 bases and J lost 4, with 8 bases in between. CDR1 is MNHNS and CDR2 is SASEGT in the germline V gene. The CDR3 length is 11 residues. The CDR3 here is CASMGEYEQYF. The CDR3 coding sequence is TGTGCCAGCATGGGGGAATACGAGCAGTACTTC.

The rearrangement links TRBV20-1 to TRBJ2-5, with 9 nucleotides matching TRBD2. The germline gives CDR1 DFQATT, CDR2 SNEGSKA (reference sequence). This CDR3 is built from 14 residues. V gave up 5 bases and J gave up 5 bases; unmatched junction bases: 9. The DNA of the CDR3 is TGCAGTGCTCCCGGAGCGGGAGGAGATGAGACCCAGTACTTC. Its translation: CSAPGAGGDETQYF.

This chain links TRBV19 with TRBJ2-7; 7 bases are a match to TRBD2. Germline V gene sequence: CDR1 LNHDA, CDR2 SQIVND (reference sequence). V lost 6 bases and J lost 6; bases outside the gene matches: 5. The CDR3 is 12 residues long. For the CDR3, the DNA is TGTGCCAGTAGACCCTCGGGGGGCGAGCAGTACTTC. It codes for CASRPSGGEQYF.

The chain links TRBV5-8 to TRBJ2-3; TRBD1 aligns across 8 bases. This CDR3 has 14 amino acids. Germline lookup yields CDR1 SGHTS and CDR2 YDEGEE. The J segment lost 3 bases and the V segment lost 4 bases, leaving 4 bases of the junction unmatched. DNA for the CDR3: TGTGCCAGCAGCGTCGACAGGGGAACAGATACGCAGTATTTT. The encoded protein is CASSVDRGTDTQYF.

This clonotype came up a few times. The rearrangement links TRBV27 to TRBJ2-7; maybe TRBD1 (6 bases). The CDR3 is made up of 15 amino acids. V was shortened by 6 bases and J by 2 bases, with 17 bases between the two germline ends. The germline V gene has CDR1 MNHEY and CDR2 SMNVEV (reference sequence). The CDR3 protein is CASRNKPGQTYEQYF. The CDR3 nucleotides read TGTGCCAGCAGAAATAAACCGGGACAAACCTACGAGCAGTACTTC.

In this sample, this clonotype turned up once. The chain carries TRBV6-1 and TRBJ2-3; 8 bases fit TRBD1. This CDR3 has 14 amino acids. In germline, CDR1 is MNHNS, CDR2 SASEGT. Unmatched junction bases numbered 4, after V lost 4 bases and J lost 4 bases. The DNA for the CDR3 is TGTGCCAGCAGTGCAGGGGGCGCTTCAGATACGCAGTATTTT. It specifies CASSAGGASDTQYF.

This clonotype is medium-sized in the sample. This sequence joins TRBV6-1 and TRBJ1-5; D is unclear. The V end was cut by 7 bases, the J end by 7 bases, with 14 bases between. The CDR3 has 13 residues. From germline, CDR1 is MNHNS and CDR2 SASEGT. CDR3 amino acids: CASTTQRRQPQHF. Written as DNA, the CDR3 is TGTGCCAGCACCACTCAACGGCGGCAGCCCCAGCATTTT.